Listed here is a single T cell receptor (beta chain). The CDR3 spans 14 residues. V gave up 0 bases and J gave up 4 bases, with 9 bases separating them. Germline CDR1 is MDHEN and CDR2 is SYDVKM. This sample was taken from a study of preoperative IRX-2 immunotherapy in early breast cancer. Treatment reported: preoperative locoregional IRX-2 cytokine immunotherapy. Preoperative locoregional IRX-2 cytokine immunotherapy was tested in the phase Ib source study. Assay: immunoSEQ multiplex PCR; the TCRdb copy retains only in-frame clones and omits some. The data show 95,000 to 100,000 clones, 80% to 90% seen once.

The chain links TRBV28 to TRBJ1-2; a weak D match, TRBD1 (5 bases). The clonotype was recovered from a human donor with breast cancer. The sample consisted of tumor tissue, taken after IRX-2 immunotherapy. The CDR3 nucleotides are TGTGCCAGCAGTTTATGGGGGGTATTCTATGGCTACACCTTC. Protein sequence: CASSLWGVFYGYTF.